The rows below give T cell receptor beta chains drawn from one sample of a study of shared clonotypes between healthy human individuals. Some clones are missing from TCRdb's copy, which holds only in-frame ones; the method was immunoSEQ multiplex PCR. The table records 2 million to 2.5 million clones, approximately 95% of them present only once. Sequencing was done on a sample of naive CD4+ T cells sorted from blood. The source is a man aged 18 to 35 in good health. Each CDR3 is given with its conserved first and last residue. The order of the fields is clone size, J gene, V gene, D gene, CDR3 DNA, CDR3 protein. D genes are given only for firm matches. Part of the rows lack a size; the others show once, few, many or a class for expanded clones.

size: .
J: TRBJ2-7
V: TRBV10-2
D: .
DNA: TGCGCCAGCGGCGCGTCAGACTCCTACGAGCAGTACTTC
CDR3: CASGASDSYEQYF

size: .
J: TRBJ1-1
V: TRBV27
D: .
DNA: TGTGCCAGCAGTTTGAGGGGCGCAGGATGGGCTTTCTTT
CDR3: CASSLRGAGWAFF

size: .
J: TRBJ1-4
V: TRBV6-6
D: .
DNA: TGTGCCAGCAGTTACTCGAGGGGTATGGGAGAAAAACTGTTTTTT
CDR3: CASSYSRGMGEKLFF

size: .
J: TRBJ2-7
V: TRBV5-4
D: TRBD1
DNA: TGTGCCAGCAGCATTAGGACAGGGAGTCTCTACGAGCAGTACTTC
CDR3: CASSIRTGSLYEQYF

size: .
J: TRBJ2-1
V: TRBV6-1
D: TRBD2
DNA: TGTGCCAGCAGGACTAGCGGGGGGGCGAATGAGCAGTTCTTC
CDR3: CASRTSGGANEQFF

size: .
J: TRBJ2-7
V: TRBV11-2
D: .
DNA: TGTGCCAGCAGCCCACCCCTATCTCCCTACGAGCAGTACTTC
CDR3: CASSPPLSPYEQYF

size: .
J: TRBJ1-4
V: TRBV7-2
D: TRBD1
DNA: TGTGCCAGCAGCTCGGGACAGACAACTAATGAAAAACTGTTTTTT
CDR3: CASSSGQTTNEKLFF

size: .
J: TRBJ2-1
V: TRBV6-4
D: TRBD2
DNA: TGTGCCAGCAGTGAAATGTGGGGGGGCTACAATGAGCAGTTCTTC
CDR3: CASSEMWGGYNEQFF

size: .
J: TRBJ1-5
V: TRBV19
D: .
DNA: TGTGCCAGTACCGTCCGGGACACGCTAAGCAATCAGCCCCAGCATTTT
CDR3: CASTVRDTLSNQPQHF

size: .
J: TRBJ2-3
V: TRBV9
D: .
DNA: TGTGCCAGCAGCGTAGACGTGGGGGGCCTCACAGATACGCAGTATTTT
CDR3: CASSVDVGGLTDTQYF

size: few
J: TRBJ2-4
V: TRBV28
D: TRBD1
DNA: TGTGCCAGCAGCTATTCGGACAGGCGGGTTAACATTCAGTACTTC
CDR3: CASSYSDRRVNIQYF

size: .
J: TRBJ2-7
V: TRBV6-5
D: TRBD2
DNA: TGTGCCAGCAGTTACTTGGCTAGCGGTTCCTACGAGCAGTACTTC
CDR3: CASSYLASGSYEQYF

size: .
J: TRBJ2-7
V: TRBV7-2
D: .
DNA: TGTGCCAGCAGCTTAGAGGTAGGAACCTACGAGCAGTACTTC
CDR3: CASSLEVGTYEQYF

size: .
J: TRBJ1-3
V: TRBV10-3
D: .
DNA: TGTGCCATTGGAGGGTCCGCTGGAAACACCATATATTTT
CDR3: CAIGGSAGNTIYF